The 24 T cell receptor beta chains reported below all come from one sample, sequenced in a study of cytomegalovirus exposure and HLA in healthy donors. Primers: 60 Vbeta forward and 13 Jbeta reverse. Profiled with immunoSEQ multiplex PCR; TCRdb holds only in-frame clones, not every one. The table records just over 150,000 clones, 75% to 80% of them present only once. The specimen sequenced was PBMCs. The receptors come from a woman aged 50 to 65 in good health and CMV-seropositive.

This clone was detected only once. The V call is TRBV4-2, the J call TRBJ2-7; a possible D gene is TRBD2 (5 bases). Trimming took off 5 bases at V and 7 bases at J, with 15 bases between the two ends. Germline CDR1 and CDR2: LGHNA and YNFKEQ. This CDR3 is built from 13 residues. DNA of the CDR3: TGTGCCAGCAGCAGCGAGTGGTCGGGGGAGCAGTACTTC. Its translation is CASSSEWSGEQYF.

The CDR3 coding sequence is TGTGCCTGGAATAAAGACAGGGCAGGAGAGACCCAGTACTTC. Translated: CAWNKDRAGETQYF. The chain uses TRBV30 and TRBJ2-5, with 7 bases matching TRBD1. Germline loops: CDR1 GTSNPN, CDR2 SVGIG (reference sequence). The V segment lost 4 bases and the J segment 4 bases; nucleotides outside the gene matches: 9. The CDR3 consists of 14 residues. The complete variable domain, with remaining parts taken from reference TRBV30 and TRBJ2-5, reads SQTIHQWPATLVQPVGSPLSLECTVEGTSNPNLYWYRQAAGRGLQLLFYSVGIGQISSEVPQNLSASRPQDRQFILSSKKLLLSDSGFYLCAWNKDRAGETQYFGPGTRLLVL.

Note on this clone: The same CDR3 is also encoded by other DNA sequences in this sample. This chain links TRBV6-5 with TRBJ1-2; 10 bases agree with TRBD1. The CDR3 has 13 amino acids. The trim removed 2 bases at V and 6 bases at J, leaving 0 bases unmatched. CDR1 is MNHEY, CDR2 SVGAGI, per germline. The CDR3 spells CASSYGQGDGYTF. CDR3 coding DNA: TGTGCCAGCAGTTACGGACAGGGGGATGGCTACACCTTC.

This clone was picked up one time. The chain combines TRBV27 with TRBJ1-6; 12 nucleotides align to TRBD1. The V segment lost 0 bases and the J segment 4 bases; nucleotides outside the gene matches: 7. Germline V lookup: CDR1 MNHEY, CDR2 SMNVEV (reference sequence). The CDR3 extends over 19 amino acids. CDR3 region: CASSLSGTGGAFYNSPLHF. CDR3 bases: TGTGCCAGCAGTTTATCTGGGACAGGGGGCGCGTTTTATAATTCACCCCTCCACTTT.

The rearrangement joins TRBV28 to TRBJ1-1, with D perhaps matching TRBD1 (6 bases). Deletions cut 3 bases from V and 4 bases from J, with 12 bases between. This CDR3 comprises 14 residues. Germline values: CDR1 MDHEN, CDR2 SYDVKM. CDR3 bases: TGTGCCAGCAGTTTTGGGGGCTCGGGCACTGAAGCTTTCTTT. It translates to CASSFGGSGTEAFF. Combining the CDR3 with reference TRBV28 and TRBJ1-1 gives the whole variable domain DVKVTQSSRYLVKRTGEKVFLECVQDMDHENMFWYRQDPGLGLRLIYFSYDVKMKEKGDIPEGYSVSREKKERFSLILESASTNQTSMYLCASSFGGSGTEAFFGQGTRLTVV.

The CDR3 nucleotides read TGTGCCAGCAGTTTAGCGGGGGCTACTAATGAAAAACTGTTTTTT. Encoded protein: CASSLAGATNEKLFF. This chain joins TRBV28 and TRBJ1-4; D might be TRBD1 (6 bases). Looked up from germline, CDR1 is MDHEN and CDR2 is SYDVKM. The V and J ends lost 2 bases and 2 bases respectively, with 9 bases between them. The CDR3 contains 15 residues.

The gene calls are TRBV7-9 and TRBJ1-1; TRBD1 might be the D (5 bases). Germline assignment: CDR1 SEHNR and CDR2 FQNEAQ (reference sequence). The V and J ends lost 5 bases and 3 bases respectively, with 10 bases between them. The CDR3 sequence is 13 residues long. The CDR3 spells CASSKGRDTEAFF. CDR3 sequence (DNA): TGTGCCAGCAGCAAGGGGAGGGACACTGAAGCTTTCTTT. The entire variable domain, with the rest obtained from reference TRBV7-9 and TRBJ1-1, is as follows: DTGVSQNPRHKITKRGQNVTFRCDPISEHNRLYWYRQTLGQGPEFLTYFQNEAQLEKSRLLSDRFSAERPKGSFSTLEIQRTEQGDSAMYLCASSKGRDTEAFFGQGTRLTVV.

The V and J genes are TRBV21-1 and TRBJ1-1; the table's D call, TRBD1, was not checked against the DNA. TRBV21-1 is reported as a pseudogene. This CDR3 comprises 14 residues. The CDR3 sequence: CASGDRTGDTEAFF. CDR3 DNA: TGTGCCAGCGGGGACAGGACAGGGGACACTGAAGCTTTCTTT.

The V gene is TRBV18, the J gene TRBJ2-3, with D perhaps matching TRBD2 (5 bases). The ends were cut back, 4 bases at V and 3 bases at J, with 11 bases in the middle. This CDR3 is 14 amino acids long. The germline CDR1 and CDR2 sequences are KGHSH and LQKENI. CDR3 DNA sequence: TGTGCCAGCTCACGAGGGCCTAGGACAGATACGCAGTATTTT. It is translated as CASSRGPRTDTQYF.

CDR3 protein: CASSPSSVTYEQFF. In DNA form, the CDR3 reads TGTGCCAGTAGTCCGTCTAGCGTAACCTATGAGCAGTTCTTC. This rearrangement joins TRBV19 to TRBJ2-1; perhaps TRBD2 as D (6 bases). Trimming left V 5 bases short and J 8 bases short, with 16 bases between. The CDR3 runs to 14 residues. Germline-derived CDR1 and CDR2 are LNHDA and SQIVND (reference sequence).

The chain has TRBV19 and TRBJ2-1; TRBD1 agrees at 9 bases. Germline-derived CDR1 and CDR2 are LNHDA and SQIVND (reference sequence). CDR3 length equals 16 residues. The junction had 7 bases not matched to a gene; V was cut back by 2 bases and J by 5 bases. The DNA for the CDR3 is TGTGCCAGTAGTATATACTCCGGGACAGGGCACAATGAGCAGTTCTTC. Translation gives CASSIYSGTGHNEQFF.

This clone was detected only once. The gene calls are TRBV10-1 and TRBJ1-4, with 9 bases fitting TRBD1. Trimming took 3 bases from V and 5 from J; bases not matched to a gene: 13. CDR1 is WNHNN and CDR2 is SYGVQD in the germline V gene (reference sequence). The CDR3 is 18 residues long. CDR3 sequence: CASSESGTGYGPNEKLFF. As DNA, the CDR3 is TGCGCCAGCAGTGAATCCGGGACAGGGTACGGACCAAATGAAAAACTGTTTTTT.

The V and J genes are TRBV2 and TRBJ2-3, with D hard to call. Deletions cut 6 bases from V and 3 bases from J, with 10 bases between. Germline V gene sequence: CDR1 SNHLY, CDR2 FYNNEI. There are 13 residues in the CDR3. Here the CDR3 reads CASSWAPTDTQYF. CDR3 nucleotides: TGTGCCAGCAGCTGGGCCCCTACAGATACGCAGTATTTT.

The V gene is TRBV11-2, the J gene TRBJ1-3, with D possibly being TRBD1 (6 bases). CDR1 and CDR2 (germline): SGHAT, FQNNGV. Trimming removed 4 bases from V and 0 bases from J, with 10 bases in between. CDR3 size: 15 residues. The CDR3 loop is CASSYRELSGNTIYF. The CDR3 nucleotides are TGTGCCAGCAGCTACAGGGAACTCTCTGGAAACACCATATATTTT.

J is TRBJ2-7 and V is TRBV5-1; 7 bases line up with TRBD1. V was clipped by 1 base and J by 5 bases; unmatched bases: 6. The CDR3 length is 14 residues. Per the germline V gene, CDR1 is SGHRS and CDR2 is YFSETQ. CDR3 protein: CASSLKQGSDEQYF. In DNA form, the CDR3 reads TGCGCCAGCAGCTTGAAACAGGGGAGCGACGAGCAGTACTTC.

This rearrangement joins TRBV2 to TRBJ2-4; D perhaps matches TRBD1 (6 bases). Germline V gene lookup returns CDR1 SNHLY and CDR2 FYNNEI. This CDR3 has 17 residues. The V end lost 2 bases, the J end lost 3 bases, and 17 bases lay between the germline ends. CDR3 amino acids: CASSERAPGQGKNIQYF. CDR3 DNA sequence: TGTGCCAGCAGTGAAAGGGCCCCGGGACAAGGCAAAAACATTCAGTACTTC.

The chain has TRBV7-4 and TRBJ2-7, with a possible D match to TRBD2 (5 bases). Trimming pared 6 bases from V and 0 bases from J, leaving 18 bases between. CDR3 size: 16 residues. The germline CDR1 and CDR2 sequences are SGHVT and SQSDAQ. The CDR3 DNA is TGTGCCAGCAGTTCAAGGGAGCGGAAGATCTCCTACGAGCAGTACTTC. Translating gives CASSSRERKISYEQYF.

This clone was detected a few times. The chain has TRBV2 and TRBJ2-5; 7 nucleotides align to TRBD2. Germline V gene lookup returns CDR1 SNHLY and CDR2 FYNNEI. The CDR3 contains 14 residues. V trimming: 8 bases; J trimming: 3 bases; junction bases outside the gene matches: 9. The CDR3 loop reads CASHPRDYKETQYF. Written as DNA, the CDR3 is TGTGCCAGCCATCCCCGGGACTACAAAGAGACCCAGTACTTC.

The rearrangement uses TRBV7-2 and TRBJ2-1; D possibly corresponds to TRBD2 (7 bases). The CDR3 totals 17 residues. The germline V gene encodes CDR1 SGHTA and CDR2 FQGNSA. With 2 bases removed from V and 7 bases from J, the gap between germline ends came to 21 bases. CDR3 DNA sequence: TGTGCCAGCAGCTTACAACCCTTAGGTGGGGGGGCGAATGAGCAGTTCTTC. Protein sequence: CASSLQPLGGGANEQFF.

This chain uses TRBV10-1 with TRBJ1-1; unclear D gene. Between the trimmed V and J ends, which lost 0 bases and 7 bases, there was a span of 12 bases. Germline V CDR1 and CDR2: WNHNN, SYGVQD (reference sequence). CDR3 length: 14 residues. The CDR3 region has the DNA TGCGCCAGCAGTGAGTCCCGAGAATACGGTGAAGCTTTCTTT. Residues: CASSESREYGEAFF.

The sample holds one count of this clone. The J gene is TRBJ2-5, the V gene TRBV2, with TRBD1 matching 11 bases. The CDR3 loop spans 16 amino acids. Germline assignment: CDR1 SNHLY and CDR2 FYNNEI. J lost 3 bases, V lost 0 bases, and 3 bases had no gene match. Here the CDR3 reads CASSEALGQGEETQYF. The CDR3, as DNA: TGTGCCAGCAGTGAAGCGCTGGGACAGGGGGAAGAGACCCAGTACTTC.

The chain uses TRBV4-1 and TRBJ2-5; D is unclear. CDR3 length: 13 residues. Germline V lookup: CDR1 MGHRA, CDR2 YSYEKL. V lost 2 bases and J 5 bases, leaving 9 bases between the germline ends. The CDR3 protein is CASSQSHGETQYF. DNA of the CDR3: TGCGCCAGCAGCCAATCCCACGGGGAGACCCAGTACTTC.

This clone was counted once. The chain combines TRBV18 with TRBJ2-7; 10 bases match TRBD1. The germline V gene encodes CDR1 KGHSH and CDR2 LQKENI. There are 15 residues in the CDR3. V lost 2 bases, J lost 7 bases, and 8 bases stayed unmatched. The CDR3 loop reads CASSPGTGTGVEQYF. The CDR3 bases are TGTGCCAGCTCACCAGGGACCGGGACAGGGGTTGAGCAGTACTTC.

V usage is TRBV2 and J usage is TRBJ2-5; 11 nucleotides align to TRBD2. J lost 5 bases, V lost 6 bases, and 5 bases had no gene match. The length of the CDR3 is 14 residues. From germline, CDR1 is SNHLY and CDR2 FYNNEI. The chain's CDR3 is CASRTSGGWETQYF. CDR3 bases: TGTGCCAGCAGAACTAGCGGGGGCTGGGAGACCCAGTACTTC.